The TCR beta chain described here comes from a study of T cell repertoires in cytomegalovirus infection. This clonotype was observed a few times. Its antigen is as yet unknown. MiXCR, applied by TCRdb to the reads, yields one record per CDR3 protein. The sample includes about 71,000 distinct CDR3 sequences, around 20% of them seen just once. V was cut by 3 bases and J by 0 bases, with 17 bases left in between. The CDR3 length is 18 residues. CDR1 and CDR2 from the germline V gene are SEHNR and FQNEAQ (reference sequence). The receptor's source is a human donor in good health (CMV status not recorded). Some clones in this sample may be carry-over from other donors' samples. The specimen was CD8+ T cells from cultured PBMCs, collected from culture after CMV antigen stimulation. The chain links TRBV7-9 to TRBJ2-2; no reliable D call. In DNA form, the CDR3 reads TGTGCCAGCAGCTTCCGCCCTGGATACGAAGCGAACACCGGGGAGCTGTTTTTT. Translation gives CASSFRPGYEANTGELFF.